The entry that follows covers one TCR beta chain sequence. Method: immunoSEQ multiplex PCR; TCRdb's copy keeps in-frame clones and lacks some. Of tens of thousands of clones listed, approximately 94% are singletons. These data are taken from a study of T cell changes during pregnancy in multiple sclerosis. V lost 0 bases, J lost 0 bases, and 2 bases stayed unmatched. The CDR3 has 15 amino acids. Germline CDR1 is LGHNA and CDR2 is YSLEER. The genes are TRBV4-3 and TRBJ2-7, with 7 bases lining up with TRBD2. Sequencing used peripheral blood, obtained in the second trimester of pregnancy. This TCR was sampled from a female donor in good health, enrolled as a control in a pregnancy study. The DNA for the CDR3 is TGCGCCAGCAGCCAAGAAGCGGGGAGCTCCTACGAGCAGTACTTC. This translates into CASSQEAGSSYEQYF.